These 27 T cell receptor beta chains share one sample of origin, sequenced in a study of blood T cell repertoires in COVID-19. Here immunoSEQ multiplex PCR was the method, and the copy in TCRdb shows in-frame clones only, minus some. The repertoire holds about 210,000 clones, with about 90% as singletons. The sequenced sample was peripheral blood. These receptors were taken from a man younger than 45 with acute or convalescent COVID-19.

The chain employs TRBV6-1 and TRBJ1-2; 9 bases line up with TRBD1. Germline V gene sequence: CDR1 MNHNS, CDR2 SASEGT. V trimming: 2 bases; J trimming: 9 bases; junction bases outside the gene matches: 7. The CDR3 runs 14 residues. The CDR3 nucleotides read TGTGCCAGCAGTGAAATAACAGGGGGCTCAAGCTACACCTTC. Its protein is CASSEITGGSSYTF.

The chain couples TRBV27 to TRBJ2-7, with D tentatively TRBD1 (6 bases). CDR3 length equals 15 residues. Germline loops: CDR1 MNHEY, CDR2 SMNVEV (reference sequence). The V gene lost 6 bases and the J gene lost 3 bases, with 18 bases spanning the gap. The CDR3 protein is CASRLVGAGVYEQYF. CDR3 sequence (DNA): TGTGCCAGCAGATTGGTGGGGGCTGGGGTCTACGAGCAGTACTTC.

The V call is TRBV6-5, the J call TRBJ2-2; a possible D gene is TRBD2 (6 bases). Trimming took 11 bases from V and 7 from J, leaving 20 bases between them. The V gene's germline CDR1 is MNHEY and CDR2 SVGAGI. The CDR3 consists of 14 residues. CDR3 region: CASHPAGQDGELFF. The CDR3 nucleotides are TGTGCCTCCCACCCGGCGGGGCAGGACGGGGAGCTGTTTTTT.

V usage is TRBV5-1 and J usage is TRBJ2-3; 7 positions match TRBD2. With 4 bases clipped from V and 2 bases from J, the junction kept 7 bases outside the gene matches. Germline V CDR1 and CDR2: SGHRS, YFSETQ. The CDR3 is 15 residues long. The DNA of the CDR3 is TGCGCCAGCAGCCCAGGACTAGGCTCCACAGATACGCAGTATTTT. This gives the protein CASSPGLGSTDTQYF. Combining the CDR3 with reference TRBV5-1 and TRBJ2-3 gives the whole variable domain KAGVTQTPRYLIKTRGQQVTLSCSPISGHRSVSWYQQTPGQGLQFLFEYFSETQRNKGNFPGRFSGRQFSNSRSEMNVSTLELGDSALYLCASSPGLGSTDTQYFGPGTRLTVL.

Only one count was recorded for this clone. The chain is built from TRBV7-6 and TRBJ2-1; TRBD2 matches at 9 bases. The CDR3 is made up of 15 amino acids. V shed 1 base, J shed 6 bases, and the junction held 4 bases outside the gene matches. The germline V gene has CDR1 SGHVS and CDR2 FNYEAQ. CDR3 sequence reads: CASSLGPSGINEQFF. CDR3 DNA: TGTGCCAGCAGCTTAGGGCCTAGCGGGATCAATGAGCAGTTCTTC.

The V call is TRBV28, the J call TRBJ1-4, with TRBD1 matching over 9 bases. The CDR3 sequence is 12 residues long. Germline V gene lookup returns CDR1 MDHEN and CDR2 SYDVKM. V lost 11 bases and J lost 11; bases outside the gene matches: 9. This chain's CDR3 is CACWDREAKLFF. CDR3 sequence (DNA): TGTGCCTGCTGGGACAGGGAGGCGAAACTGTTTTTT.

J is TRBJ1-2 and V is TRBV20-1, with 7 positions matching TRBD1. Trimming removed 3 bases from V and 6 bases from J; junction bases left unmatched: 10. This CDR3 region has 14 residues. The germline V gene encodes CDR1 DFQATT and CDR2 SNEGSKA (reference sequence). In DNA, the CDR3 is TGCAGTGCTAGTTTGACAGACAGGGCTCATGGCTACACCTTC. Its protein is CSASLTDRAHGYTF.

The rearrangement joins TRBV11-2 to TRBJ2-7, with 9 bases lining up with TRBD2. Germline CDR1 reads SGHAT; CDR2 reads FQNNGV. Trimming removed 6 bases from V and 2 bases from J; junction bases left unmatched: 2. The CDR3 consists of 13 residues. The CDR3 region is CASRRLAAYEQYF. CDR3 coding DNA: TGTGCCAGCAGGCGACTAGCGGCCTACGAGCAGTACTTC.

The V call is TRBV3-1 (or the pseudogene TRBV3-2), the J call TRBJ1-1, with a tentative D call TRBD1 (6 bases). Trimming cost V 7 bases and J 3 bases, with 9 bases left between them. The CDR3 spans 12 residues. The germline V gene has CDR1 LGHDT and CDR2 YNNKEL (reference sequence). CDR3 in DNA: TGTGCCAGCACCAACAGGGACACTGAAGCTTTCTTT. This codes for CASTNRDTEAFF.

V and J are TRBV7-2 and TRBJ1-4, with 7 positions matching TRBD1. In germline, CDR1 is SGHTA, CDR2 FQGNSA. The CDR3 is 15 residues long. The trim removed 5 bases at V and 5 bases at J, leaving 8 bases unmatched. The CDR3 sequence: CASSLTGSGNEKLFF. The CDR3 nucleotides are TGTGCCAGCAGCCTGACAGGGTCCGGGAATGAAAAACTGTTTTTT.

The chain recombines TRBV28 with TRBJ1-2; D possibly corresponds to TRBD1 (5 bases). The CDR3 length is 13 residues. The germline gives CDR1 MDHEN, CDR2 SYDVKM. V was pared by 2 bases and J by 4 bases, with 8 bases between. This chain's CDR3 is CASSLIDSYGYTF. In nucleotides, the CDR3 is TGTGCCAGCAGTTTAATCGACAGCTATGGCTACACCTTC.

The chain joins TRBV5-1 to TRBJ2-7, with a possible D match to TRBD2 (5 bases). From germline, CDR1 is SGHRS and CDR2 YFSETQ. CDR3 length equals 13 residues. The V end lost 4 bases, the J end lost 3 bases, and 11 bases lay between the germline ends. The chain's CDR3 is CASSASGDYEQYF. CDR3 nucleotides: TGCGCCAGCAGCGCCTCCGGGGACTACGAGCAGTACTTC.

The chain links TRBV30 to TRBJ1-4; no definite D call. V lost 1 base and J lost 4, with 7 bases in between. There are 13 residues in the CDR3. Germline V gene lookup returns CDR1 GTSNPN and CDR2 SVGIG (reference sequence). The CDR3 DNA reads as TGTGCCTGGAGTGGAGGGAATAATGAAAAACTGTTTTTT. It yields the protein CAWSGGNNEKLFF.

V gene TRBV19 combines with J gene TRBJ1-2, with D possibly being TRBD1 (5 bases). Germline CDR1 LNHDA, CDR2 SQIVND (reference sequence). The CDR3 is made up of 13 amino acids. V was pared by 3 bases and J by 3 bases, with 8 bases between. The CDR3 here is CASSMRDDYGYTF. DNA of the CDR3: TGTGCCAGTAGTATGCGGGACGACTATGGCTACACCTTC.

J is TRBJ2-1 and V is TRBV9; TRBD1 aligns across 7 bases. Germline-derived CDR1 and CDR2 are SGDLS and YYNGEE. Trimming at V came to 2 bases and at J to 9 bases, leaving 11 bases not matched to a gene. The CDR3 is made up of 15 amino acids. The CDR3 DNA reads TGTGCCAGCAGCGTCCCTTTACAGGGGTCTAGTGAGCAGTTCTTC. Encoded protein: CASSVPLQGSSEQFF.

This clone has a handful of counts. This rearrangement joins TRBV7-9 to TRBJ2-1, with a tentative D call TRBD1 (5 bases). The V gene lost 1 base and the J gene lost 7 bases, with 20 bases spanning the gap. This CDR3 contains 17 residues. Germline lookup yields CDR1 SEHNR and CDR2 FQNEAQ (reference sequence). CDR3 residues: CASSLDYETVGLNEQFF. In DNA form, the CDR3 reads TGTGCCAGCAGCTTAGATTATGAGACAGTGGGTTTAAATGAGCAGTTCTTC.

This chain links TRBV5-1 with TRBJ2-7, with D uncertain. The germline CDR1 and CDR2 sequences are SGHRS and YFSETQ. Trimming took 1 base from V and 3 from J, leaving 8 bases between them. This CDR3 is built from 13 residues. CDR3 DNA sequence: TGCGCCAGCAGCTTGACACTAAACTACGAGCAGTACTTC. This sequence encodes CASSLTLNYEQYF.

This clone was seen only once. The rearrangement joins TRBV5-1 to TRBJ1-6; 9 bases fit TRBD1. With 4 bases clipped from V and 14 bases from J, the junction kept 16 bases outside the gene matches. Germline CDR1 is SGHRS and CDR2 is YFSETQ. CDR3 length: 16 amino acids. The CDR3 spells CASSQGQGFPQRSLHF. The DNA for the CDR3 is TGCGCCAGCAGCCAGGGACAGGGTTTTCCGCAGAGATCCCTCCACTTT.

The chain couples TRBV27 to TRBJ2-7, with TRBD2 matching 9 bases. V shed 6 bases and J 2 bases; nucleotides not matched to a gene: 14. The CDR3 runs to 17 residues. Germline CDR1 is MNHEY and CDR2 is SMNVEV (reference sequence). CDR3 DNA sequence: TGTGCCAGCAGCGAATCTAATAGCGGGAGTAGGGCCTACGAGCAGTACTTC. Amino acid sequence: CASSESNSGSRAYEQYF.

This clone was found a few times. The CDR3 spells CASSSYVGAGELFF. The CDR3 region has the DNA TGCGCCAGCAGCTCGTATGTCGGGGCCGGGGAGCTGTTTTTT. This chain uses TRBV5-1 with TRBJ2-2, with D possibly being TRBD2 (5 bases). V lost 3 bases and J lost 6, with 12 bases in between. The CDR3 spans 14 residues. CDR1 is SGHRS, CDR2 YFSETQ, per germline.

A few counts support this clone. V and J are TRBV9 and TRBJ1-6, with D tentatively TRBD1 (6 bases). There are 14 residues in the CDR3. The V end was cut by 0 bases, the J end by 9 bases, with 10 bases between. CDR1 is SGDLS and CDR2 is YYNGEE in the germline V gene. CDR3 loop: CASSVEGTRSPLHF. CDR3 sequence (DNA): TGTGCCAGCAGCGTAGAGGGGACACGTTCACCCCTCCACTTT.

This clone was seen repeatedly, ten times or more. The chain couples TRBV18 to TRBJ1-6, with D maybe TRBD1 (5 bases). This CDR3 spans 13 amino acids. V lost 2 bases and J 9 bases, leaving 8 bases between the germline ends. Germline CDR1 and CDR2: KGHSH and LQKENI. The CDR3 coding sequence is TGTGCCAGCTCACCAAACGGGGGTTCACCCCTCCACTTT. It yields the protein CASSPNGGSPLHF.

The genes are TRBV15 and TRBJ2-5; 13 nucleotides agree with TRBD2. The CDR3 sequence is 16 residues long. With V trimmed by 3 bases and J by 3 bases, 4 bases remained unmatched. CDR1 is LNHNV and CDR2 is YYDKDF in the germline V gene (reference sequence). The CDR3 loop is CATSRGTSGTKETQYF. The CDR3 region has the DNA TGTGCCACCAGCAGGGGGACTAGCGGGACGAAAGAGACCCAGTACTTC.

The chain carries TRBV28 and TRBJ2-6, with 9 bases fitting TRBD1. The length of the CDR3 is 15 residues. Per germline, CDR1 MDHEN and CDR2 SYDVKM. V was pared by 5 bases and J by 3 bases, with 2 bases of the junction left unmatched. CDR3 nucleotides: TGTGCCAGCAGTCACAGGGGGCTTGGGGCCAACGTCCTGACTTTC. It encodes CASSHRGLGANVLTF. Using reference TRBV28 and TRBJ2-6 for the parts outside the CDR3, the full variable domain is DVKVTQSSRYLVKRTGEKVFLECVQDMDHENMFWYRQDPGLGLRLIYFSYDVKMKEKGDIPEGYSVSREKKERFSLILESASTNQTSMYLCASSHRGLGANVLTFGAGSRLTVL.

The V and J genes are TRBV29-1 and TRBJ1-3; D remains ambiguous. The ends were cut back, 0 bases at V and 1 base at J, with 7 bases in the middle. Germline values: CDR1 SQVTM, CDR2 ANQGSEA. CDR3 size: 14 residues. CDR3 DNA: TGCAGCGTTGAAGATCAGATTTCTGGAAACACCATATATTTT. Its protein product is CSVEDQISGNTIYF.

The gene calls are TRBV9 and TRBJ2-5; D is unresolved. Trimming pared 4 bases from V and 5 bases from J, leaving 12 bases between. CDR3 length: 13 residues. CDR1 is SGDLS and CDR2 is YYNGEE in the germline V gene. The CDR3 coding sequence is TGTGCCAGCAGCATGACTCCTGCGGAGACCCAGTACTTC. Encoded protein: CASSMTPAETQYF.

The chain links TRBV5-6 to TRBJ1-5; the match to TRBD1 covers 8 bases. CDR3 length: 15 amino acids. J was trimmed by 7 bases and V by 2 bases; bases with no gene match: 8. Looked up from germline, CDR1 is SGHDT and CDR2 is YYEEEE. The CDR3 loop is CASSFFGQGDQPQHF. The CDR3 DNA reads as TGTGCCAGCAGCTTTTTCGGACAGGGTGACCAGCCCCAGCATTTT.